Shown below are 18 T cell receptor beta chains from a single sample sequenced in a study of response to subunit inactivated influenza vaccine. TCRdb analysed the RT-PCR reads with MiXCR anew, one entry per CDR3 protein. The sample carries fewer than 600,000 distinct CDR3 sequences, roughly 7.9% recorded once. Here the sequenced sample was PBMCs from blood, taken around 25 months after vaccination. Every receptor here comes from a man between 50 and 69 years old who received an inactivated influenza vaccine.

The sample holds a few counts of this clonotype. The chain has TRBV5-1 and TRBJ1-2, with TRBD1 as a possible D gene (5 bases). The CDR3 sequence is 15 residues long. Trimming took 2 bases from V and 8 from J, leaving 19 bases between them. Germline CDR1 is SGHRS and CDR2 is YFSETQ. For the CDR3, the DNA is TGCGCCAGCAGCTTCGGGACGGGGGTTTCGGGAGGCTACACCTTC. Translated, it gives CASSFGTGVSGGYTF.

The CDR3 DNA follows: TGTGCCAGCAGCCGAGTCTACATGTACCAAGAGACCCAGTACTTC. Residues: CASSRVYMYQETQYF. This chain joins TRBV6-1 and TRBJ2-5; no clear D. This CDR3 spans 15 amino acids. V was clipped by 6 bases and J by 0 bases, with 14 bases between them. Germline V gene data show CDR1 as MNHNS and CDR2 as SASEGT.

Notes on this clonotype: This may be a read error, as it is one base from a much larger clone. CDR3 in amino acids: CASSTQLAEGNEQFF. The CDR3 DNA sequence: TGTGCCAGCAGCACACAACTAGCGGAGGGCAATGAGCAGTTCTTC. The chain combines TRBV7-2 with TRBJ2-1, with TRBD2 identical over 8 bases. The CDR3 is 15 amino acids. Germline CDR1 and CDR2: SGHTA and FQGNSA. V lost 5 bases, J lost 6 bases, and 9 bases stayed unmatched. Together with reference TRBV7-2 and TRBJ2-1, the CDR3 gives the full variable domain: GAGVSQSPSNKVTEKGKDVELRCDPISGHTALYWYRQSLGQGLEFLIYFQGNSAPDKSGLPSDRFSAERTGGSVSTLTIQRTQQEDSAVYLCASSTQLAEGNEQFFGPGTRLTVL.

This clonotype was counted between two and nine times. The chain couples TRBV12-3 or TRBV12-4 to TRBJ2-1, with D hard to call. The CDR3 is 14 amino acids. The V end lost 4 bases, the J end lost 8 bases, and 15 bases lay between the germline ends. The CDR3 spells CASSSPRVGYEQFF. The CDR3 DNA reads TGTGCCAGCAGTTCCCCCCGGGTTGGGTATGAGCAGTTCTTC.

V usage is TRBV25-1 and J usage is TRBJ2-2; D uncertain. V gave up 7 bases and J gave up 2 bases, with 11 bases separating them. Germline assignment: CDR1 MGHDK and CDR2 SYGVNS. CDR3 length: 14 residues. The CDR3 protein is CASTPRLNTGELFF. The CDR3 region has the DNA TGTGCCAGCACCCCCCGGCTCAACACCGGGGAGCTGTTTTTT.

This clonotype was recorded at least ten times. The chain links TRBV10-3 to TRBJ1-2, with D unclear. CDR1 and CDR2 (germline): ENHRY, SYGVKD. V was trimmed by 3 bases and J by 3 bases, leaving 8 bases between them. The CDR3 has 13 amino acids. CDR3 sequence (DNA): TGTGCCATCAGTGAATACAAGGACTATGGCTACACCTTC. It is translated as CAISEYKDYGYTF.

Many counts were recorded for this clonotype. The chain recombines TRBV19 with TRBJ1-5; no clear D. Germline assignment: CDR1 LNHDA and CDR2 SQIVND (reference sequence). The V and J ends lost 1 base and 2 bases respectively, with 3 bases between them. This CDR3 spans 13 amino acids. The CDR3, as DNA: TGTGCCAGTAGTATAGCCCGCAATCAGCCCCAGCATTTT. Protein product: CASSIARNQPQHF.

This clonotype has at least ten counts. V usage is TRBV5-6 and J usage is TRBJ2-7, with 9 bases matching TRBD1. CDR1 and CDR2 from the germline V gene are SGHDT and YYEEEE. This CDR3 comprises 14 residues. Trimming removed 1 base from V and 2 bases from J; junction bases left unmatched: 1. This CDR3 is CASSLRQGAYEQYF. The CDR3 DNA reads as TGTGCCAGCAGCTTGAGACAGGGGGCCTACGAGCAGTACTTC.

In its sample, this clonotype was seen a few times. The chain couples TRBV10-2 to TRBJ2-1; possibly TRBD2 for D (5 bases). From germline, CDR1 is WSHSY and CDR2 SAAADI. The length of the CDR3 is 13 residues. The V end lost 3 bases, the J end lost 8 bases, and 11 bases lay between the germline ends. The CDR3 sequence: CASSDHLRDEQFF. DNA for the CDR3: TGCGCCAGCAGTGACCACTTGAGGGATGAGCAGTTCTTC.

V usage is TRBV20-1 and J usage is TRBJ1-1, with D possibly TRBD1 on 6 matching bases. CDR3 size: 14 residues. V was trimmed by 3 bases and J by 3 bases, leaving 14 bases between them. Germline CDR1 is DFQATT and CDR2 is SNEGSKA (reference sequence). The CDR3 region has the DNA TGCAGTGCTAGGACACAGGGTTTGGACACTGAAGCTTTCTTT. This sequence encodes CSARTQGLDTEAFF.

This clonotype was counted only a few times. This sequence joins TRBV6-2 or TRBV6-3 and TRBJ2-2; 7 nucleotides line up with TRBD2. Germline V CDR1 and CDR2: MNHEY, SVGEGT. There are 14 residues in the CDR3. Trimming removed 4 bases from V and 3 bases from J; junction bases left unmatched: 2. CDR3 in amino acids: CASSFAGDTGELFF. CDR3 nucleotides: TGTGCCAGCAGTTTTGCGGGGGACACCGGGGAGCTGTTTTTT.

This clonotype came up many times. This chain joins TRBV10-3 and TRBJ2-3; TRBD2 is a possible D gene (5 bases). The CDR3 length is 15 residues. Trimming took 2 bases from V and 4 from J, leaving 13 bases between them. Germline V gives CDR1 ENHRY, CDR2 SYGVKD. The CDR3 DNA reads TGTGCCATCAGTGAGGGGCAGCTAGCATCAGATACGCAGTATTTT. It yields the protein CAISEGQLASDTQYF.

Ten or more counts support this clonotype. The V gene is TRBV4-1, the J gene TRBJ2-2, with 10 nucleotides matching TRBD1. The CDR3 is made up of 18 amino acids. From germline, CDR1 is MGHRA and CDR2 YSYEKL. Trimming at V came to 2 bases and at J to 3 bases, leaving 9 bases not matched to a gene. CDR3 region: CASSQPSGTGVDTGELFF. In nucleotides, the CDR3 is TGCGCCAGCAGCCAACCTTCCGGGACAGGGGTTGACACCGGGGAGCTGTTTTTT.

This clonotype was seen repeatedly, ten times or more. One junction end disagrees with the germline gene, perhaps due to a read error. The chain has TRBV29-1 and TRBJ1-1, with unresolved D. The V gene's germline CDR1 is SQVTM and CDR2 ANQGSEA. The CDR3 totals 14 residues. The DNA of the CDR3 is TGCAGCGATGAAGGCCTTCATTTTAACACTGAAGCTTTCTTT. Protein sequence: CSDEGLHFNTEAFF.

This chain joins TRBV20-1 and TRBJ2-7, with 11 nucleotides matching TRBD2. Germline V CDR1 and CDR2: DFQATT, SNEGSKA (reference sequence). Trimming at V came to 6 bases and at J to 4 bases, leaving 8 bases not matched to a gene. This CDR3 contains 14 residues. The DNA for the CDR3 is TGCAGTGCCATTAGCGGGAGGGCCTTGTACGAGCAGTACTTC. Its protein product is CSAISGRALYEQYF.

There are many counts of this clonotype. The chain has TRBV7-2 and TRBJ2-1; maybe TRBD2 (5 bases). The CDR3 is made up of 15 amino acids. Germline V gene data show CDR1 as SGHTA and CDR2 as FQGNSA. The ends were cut back, 1 base at V and 5 bases at J, with 12 bases in the middle. The CDR3 protein is CASSLGGWLNNEQFF. In nucleotides, the CDR3 is TGTGCCAGCAGCTTAGGAGGGTGGCTGAACAATGAGCAGTTCTTC.

This clonotype appeared many times. CDR3 DNA: TGTGCCAGCAGTTTGTTGGAGGACGGGCAGAGGGAGCAGTACTTC. Translation gives CASSLLEDGQREQYF. This rearrangement joins TRBV12-3 or TRBV12-4 to TRBJ2-7; D is possibly TRBD2 (5 bases). The CDR3 length is 15 residues. Deletions cut 3 bases from V and 7 bases from J, with 19 bases between.

The V gene is TRBV28, the J gene TRBJ1-2; no clear D. The germline V gene has CDR1 MDHEN and CDR2 SYDVKM. This CDR3 region has 14 residues. The germline V and J ends were trimmed by 6 bases and 8 bases, with 19 bases remaining between them. In DNA form, the CDR3 reads TGTGCCAGCAGGCCCGGGCCCGTCCTGCGCGGCTACACCTTC. This translates into CASRPGPVLRGYTF.